Described below is a single T cell receptor (beta chain) sequence and its context. The data belong to a study of control samples from healthy donors and cancer patients. The CDR3 has 12 amino acids. With 8 bases removed from V and 7 bases from J, the gap between germline ends came to 17 bases. The germline gives CDR1 SQVTM, CDR2 ANQGSEA. Clones were read by immunoSEQ multiplex PCR, and TCRdb kept only the in-frame ones, dropping some. Counted here are roughly 98,000 clones, 85% to 95% occurring once; the ten biggest clones make up less than 10%. The sequenced material came from blood. The J gene is TRBJ2-5, the V gene TRBV29-1; D is unresolved. The clonotype was recovered from a man younger than 35 in good health. The CDR3 region is CSPQLQVGTQYF. CDR3 coding DNA: TGCAGCCCCCAACTCCAGGTGGGGACCCAGTACTTC. Full variable domain (remainder filled in from reference TRBV29-1 and TRBJ2-5): SAVISQKPSRDICQRGTSLTIQCQVDSQVTMMFWYRQQPGQSLTLIATANQGSEATYESGFVIDKFPISRPNLTFSTLTVSNMSPEDSSIYLCSPQLQVGTQYFGPGTRLLVL.